Sequencing of this TCR beta chain was carried out in a study of response to subunit inactivated influenza vaccine (dated by TCRdb to the late 2010s). Some background on the complete study: Deep quantitative profiling of the T cell receptor repertoire was used in the study to follow responses to a trivalent subunit inactivated influenza vaccine. Study-level results and caveats: The authors proposed that each seasonal influenza vaccination may bring in only a limited number of new T cells.

The junction shows trimming of 6 bases on V and 0 bases on J, plus 11 bases between the germline ends. The cysteine opens and the phenylalanine closes a CDR3 of 15 amino acids. CDR3 DNA only is kept here, 45 bases in frame from base 1. Reading the germline V gene gives CDR1 KGHDR and CDR2 SFDVKD. This clonotype was detected only a few times. The antigen this receptor binds is unknown. The sample holds no much larger clone one base away, and base qualities are not on file. The method behind the library was RT-PCR. The sequencer was an Illumina HiSeq 2500. Using fastp trimming at Q25 and MiXCR clonotype assembly, TCRdb reanalyzed the public sequencing data and kept in-frame beta chains. Rows with a matching CDR3 protein are joined into one entry that keeps the most common DNA and genes. The sample yields around 300,000 distinct CDR3 sequences; roughly 20% were counted once. The top ten constitute 10% of the sample.

The sample was PBMCs from blood, taken less than 22 months after vaccination. The chain is made from TRBV24-1 and TRBJ1-3; a confident D gene designation cannot be given. The sequence was obtained from a man aged 45 to 75 who received an inactivated influenza vaccine. Donor details come from another sample of the same person, matched by shared clones. CDR3 sequence: CATSLQISSGNTIYF. The nucleotide sequence is given as TGTGCCACCAGTCTCCAGATCAGCTCTGGAAACACCATATATTTT.